The 9 T cell receptor beta chains below were found in one sample sequenced in a study of blood T cells in healthy people across ages. Sample-barcoded 5' priming and a J-beta primer mix drove a second PCR of roughly 7 to 11 cycles. One entry per CDR3 protein results from TCRdb running MiXCR on the 5' RACE reads. The sample consists of about 930,000 distinct CDR3 sequences, 25% to 35% of them appearing once. These sequences were also reported in another study, on T cells of mothers and their children.

The material sequenced was blood. The receptors stem from a woman in her 40s in good health.

This clonotype has at least ten counts. The chain links TRBV2 to TRBJ1-5, with D perhaps TRBD1 (5 bases). The CDR3 sequence is 15 residues long. Trimming shortened V by 3 bases and J by 3 bases, and 12 bases separated the two germline ends. The germline gives CDR1 SNHLY, CDR2 FYNNEI. The CDR3 region is CASSEGTLHNQPQHF. CDR3 nucleotide sequence: TGTGCCAGCAGTGAGGGGACCCTCCACAATCAGCCCCAGCATTTT.

There are a few counts of this clonotype. The rearrangement joins TRBV10-3 to TRBJ2-5, with D hard to call. CDR1 is ENHRY, CDR2 SYGVKD, per germline. V dropped 4 bases and J dropped 1 base, with 10 bases sitting between them. The CDR3 extends over 14 amino acids. The CDR3 nucleotides are TGTGCCATCAGTGTAGGACGAATCCAAGAGACCCAGTACTTC. It codes for CAISVGRIQETQYF.

This clonotype was detected a few times. The chain employs TRBV21-1 and TRBJ2-1. TRBV21-1 is assigned pseudogene status. The CDR3 is made up of 15 amino acids. The CDR3 DNA reads as TGTGCCAGCAGGAGGAGCCGTACCTCCTACAATGAGCGGTTCTTC. This codes for CASRRSRTSYNERFF.

The gene calls are TRBV11-2 and TRBJ2-5; D call uncertain. TRBJ2-7 explains the end of the DNA better; the J call may be wrong. There are 15 residues in the CDR3. CDR1 is SGHAT and CDR2 is FQNNGV in the germline V gene. CDR3 nucleotides: TGTGCCAGCAGCTTAGTGGGCCAGTCAAAGGGCGAGCAGTACTTC. Amino acids: CASSLVGQSKGEQYF.

The chain is built from TRBV29-1 and TRBJ2-3, with TRBD2 matching 13 bases. Germline trimming cut 7 bases from V and 6 bases from J; bases unmatched to any gene: 16. Germline V gene data show CDR1 as SQVTM and CDR2 as ANQGSEA. The CDR3 sequence is 17 residues long. CDR3 sequence: CSDFRLAGGPPIDTQYF. The CDR3 DNA sequence: TGCAGCGACTTCCGACTAGCGGGGGGACCACCCATTGATACGCAGTATTTT.

The J gene is TRBJ2-3, the V gene TRBV28; either TRBD1 or TRBD2 may supply D (6 bases each). The ends were cut back, 5 bases at V and 3 bases at J, with 15 bases in the middle. Germline lookup yields CDR1 MDHEN and CDR2 SYDVKM. This CDR3 is built from 15 residues. This CDR3 reads CASSITEGGTDTQYF. The CDR3 bases are TGTGCCAGCAGTATCACCGAGGGGGGAACAGATACGCAGTATTTT.

This clonotype came up a few times. V is TRBV19 and J is TRBJ2-3; D might be TRBD2 (5 bases). V lost 0 bases, J lost 0 bases, and 13 bases lay in between. CDR1 LNHDA and CDR2 SQIVND come from the germline V gene (reference sequence). The CDR3 is made up of 17 amino acids. As DNA, the CDR3 is TGTGCCAGTAGTATAGATTCAGCAGCGGCTAGCACAGATACGCAGTATTTT. Its translation: CASSIDSAAASTDTQYF.

As for this clonotype: The germline gene is not matched at one end of the junction; a read error may be the cause. The chain couples TRBV12-3 or TRBV12-4 to TRBJ1-2; the D gene is possibly TRBD1 (5 bases). The CDR3 sequence is 14 residues long. The CDR3 bases are TGTGCCAGCAGTTCACAGGAGTCGAACTATGGCTACATCTTC. It translates to CASSSQESNYGYIF.

This clonotype was detected many times. The V and J genes are TRBV6-1 and TRBJ2-1; perhaps TRBD2 as D (5 bases). The CDR3 spans 14 residues. Per the germline V gene, CDR1 is MNHNS and CDR2 is SASEGT. V was trimmed by 7 bases and J by 0 bases, leaving 10 bases between them. The CDR3, as DNA: TGTGCCAGCAATCTAGCCAGCTCCTACAATGAGCAGTTCTTC. It encodes CASNLASSYNEQFF.